Listed here are 32 T cell receptor beta chains from one sample, sequenced in a study of response to subunit inactivated influenza vaccine. TCRdb passed the RT-PCR reads through MiXCR, listing each CDR3 protein once. The sample contains around 750,000 distinct CDR3 sequences, 21% of which appear only once. The material sequenced was PBMCs from blood, taken 4 to 6 days after vaccination. Receptors originate from a middle-aged man who received an inactivated influenza vaccine.

The V and J genes are TRBV12-3 or TRBV12-4 and TRBJ2-1; 9 positions match TRBD2. V trimming: 6 bases; J trimming: 0 bases; junction bases outside the gene matches: 18. The CDR3 length is 20 residues. The CDR3 nucleotides are TGTGCCAGCAGCCAGAGAGGACTAGCGCAAATCAAAAGCTCCTACAATGAGCAGTTCTTC. As protein: CASSQRGLAQIKSSYNEQFF.

This clonotype was counted between two and nine times. The rearrangement joins TRBV2 to TRBJ1-6; D gene unclear. V was clipped by 2 bases and J by 2 bases, with 10 bases between them. This CDR3 is built from 16 residues. Germline loops: CDR1 SNHLY, CDR2 FYNNEI. In DNA, the CDR3 is TGTGCCAGCAGTGAATCCGGGGAGACCTATAATTCACCCCTCCACTTT. Translated, it gives CASSESGETYNSPLHF.

This clonotype came up a few times. The chain uses TRBV20-1 and TRBJ2-1; 7 bases line up with TRBD2. V was pared by 6 bases and J by 2 bases, with 13 bases of the junction left unmatched. The CDR3 has 16 residues. Looked up from germline, CDR1 is DFQATT and CDR2 is SNEGSKA (reference sequence). The CDR3 DNA reads TGCAGTGCCTCCCGTGGCGGGAGCATCACCTACAATGAGCAGTTCTTC. Translation gives CSASRGGSITYNEQFF.

This clonotype has at least ten counts. The gene calls are TRBV6-2 or TRBV6-3 and TRBJ1-2, with D hard to call. V lost 7 bases, J lost 5 bases, and 11 bases lay in between. The CDR3 has 12 residues. Germline V CDR1 and CDR2: MNHEY, SVGEGT. The CDR3 here is CASTQGAYGYTF. DNA of the CDR3: TGTGCCAGCACCCAAGGAGCGTATGGCTACACCTTC.

A few counts support this clonotype. The rearrangement uses TRBV4-2 and TRBJ1-2; a possible D gene is TRBD1 (5 bases). The CDR3 spans 20 residues. The germline V gene encodes CDR1 LGHNA and CDR2 YNFKEQ. Trimming removed 4 bases at V and 0 bases at J, with 27 bases between. The CDR3 DNA is TGTGCCAGCAGCCCCTTCACCCCTGGGGCAGCTGGTCTCACTAACTATGGCTACACCTTC. Its translation is CASSPFTPGAAGLTNYGYTF.

The rearrangement uses TRBV7-2 and TRBJ2-5; 8 bases map to TRBD1. This CDR3 has 14 amino acids. Germline V lookup: CDR1 SGHTA, CDR2 FQGNSA. Trimming removed 5 bases from V and 4 bases from J; junction bases left unmatched: 6. CDR3 coding DNA: TGTGCCAGCAGCCCGGACAGGGCGGCAGAGACCCAGTACTTC. As protein: CASSPDRAAETQYF. The entire variable domain, with the rest obtained from reference TRBV7-2 and TRBJ2-5, is as follows: GAGVSQSPSNKVTEKGKDVELRCDPISGHTALYWYRQSLGQGLEFLIYFQGNSAPDKSGLPSDRFSAERTGGSVSTLTIQRTQQEDSAVYLCASSPDRAAETQYFGPGTRLLVL.

The rearrangement joins TRBV7-2 to TRBJ2-4, with D perhaps TRBD1 or TRBD2 (6 bases each). The CDR3 is 13 amino acids. Deletions cut 9 bases from V and 8 bases from J, with 17 bases between. Germline-derived CDR1 and CDR2 are SGHTA and FQGNSA. The CDR3 reads CASSRGPGDIQYF. CDR3 coding DNA: TGTGCCAGTTCCCGGGGGCCAGGGGACATTCAGTACTTC.

This rearrangement joins TRBV12-3 or TRBV12-4 to TRBJ1-1, with a possible D match to TRBD1 (5 bases). V lost 6 bases and J 4 bases, leaving 15 bases between the germline ends. The CDR3 consists of 14 residues. Here the CDR3 reads CASRLRRDPTEAFF. CDR3 nucleotides: TGTGCCAGCAGACTGAGAAGGGACCCCACTGAAGCTTTCTTT.

This clonotype was counted only a few times. The V gene is TRBV7-2, the J gene TRBJ2-1; D unclear. The germline gives CDR1 SGHTA, CDR2 FQGNSA. V was pared by 3 bases and J by 9 bases, with 12 bases between. This CDR3 is built from 13 residues. The CDR3 is CASSFRRRAEQFF. In nucleotides, the CDR3 is TGTGCCAGCAGCTTCAGAAGAAGAGCTGAGCAGTTCTTC.

The table lists this clonotype with a few counts. The rearrangement joins TRBV4-1 to TRBJ2-7; possibly TRBD1 for D (6 bases). The CDR3 has 17 residues. In germline, CDR1 is MGHRA, CDR2 YSYEKL. V was pared by 0 bases and J by 4 bases, with 19 bases between. Written as DNA, the CDR3 is TGCGCCAGCAGCCAAGATGAGGGGTGGGGGCTGAATTACGAGCAGTACTTC. Its translation: CASSQDEGWGLNYEQYF.

The genes are TRBV7-2 and TRBJ2-2, with 7 bases identical to TRBD1. Losses at the gene ends were 1 base for V and 2 bases for J; bases not matched to a gene: 4. This CDR3 contains 16 residues. CDR1 and CDR2 (germline): SGHTA, FQGNSA. As DNA, the CDR3 is TGTGCCAGCAGCTTAGTAACAGGGGCTAACACCGGGGAGCTGTTTTTT. Amino acid sequence: CASSLVTGANTGELFF.

CDR3 protein: CSGRGTGDAYNEQFF. The CDR3 nucleotides read TGCAGCGGACGGGGGACAGGGGACGCCTACAATGAGCAGTTCTTC. This rearrangement joins TRBV29-1 to TRBJ2-1; 10 bases are shared with TRBD1. Per germline, CDR1 SQVTM and CDR2 ANQGSEA. The V gene end was trimmed by 7 bases and the J gene end by 2 bases; junction bases not matched to a gene: 8. The CDR3 runs 15 residues.

This clonotype was seen more than once but under ten times. The chain couples TRBV7-2 to TRBJ2-6; no clear D. Germline CDR1 SGHTA, CDR2 FQGNSA. The CDR3 has 14 amino acids. Trimming removed 5 bases from V and 0 bases from J, with 5 bases in between. The DNA of the CDR3 is TGTGCCAGCAGCCAGCCCTCTGGGGCCAACGTCCTGACTTTC. Its protein is CASSQPSGANVLTF.

This clonotype appeared a few times. The chain uses TRBV7-9 and TRBJ1-4; 7 bases map to TRBD1. Losses at the gene ends were 4 bases for V and 5 bases for J; bases not matched to a gene: 7. The CDR3 has 15 residues. Per the germline V gene, CDR1 is SEHNR and CDR2 is FQNEAQ (reference sequence). CDR3 sequence reads: CASSSRQGINEKLFF. The CDR3 DNA sequence: TGTGCCAGCAGCTCGCGACAGGGTATAAATGAAAAACTGTTTTTT.

This clonotype was observed at least ten times. The rearrangement links TRBV9 to TRBJ1-1; tentative D call: TRBD1 (5 bases). The length of the CDR3 is 16 residues. The V and J ends lost 0 bases and 0 bases respectively, with 12 bases between them. Germline CDR1 is SGDLS and CDR2 is YYNGEE. The CDR3 nucleotides read TGTGCCAGCAGCGTAGTTTCGGGGCCGATGAACACTGAAGCTTTCTTT. This translates into CASSVVSGPMNTEAFF.

This clonotype was seen a few times. V gene TRBV10-3 combines with J gene TRBJ2-3; D is unclear. V was shortened by 5 bases and J by 6 bases, with 21 bases between the two germline ends. CDR1 and CDR2 from the germline V gene are ENHRY and SYGVKD. CDR3 length: 16 amino acids. The CDR3 nucleotides read TGTGCCATCAGTCACCCTCCCCCCTTCCTCCTCGATACGCAGTATTTT. This sequence encodes CAISHPPPFLLDTQYF.

This clonotype was counted a few times. The gene calls are TRBV29-1 and TRBJ2-7, with TRBD2 identical over 7 bases. The CDR3 runs 12 residues. The V gene end was trimmed by 3 bases and the J gene end by 6 bases; junction bases not matched to a gene: 5. Germline V gene sequence: CDR1 SQVTM, CDR2 ANQGSEA. The DNA for the CDR3 is TGCAGCGTTGATTCGGGGGGTAGCGAGCAGTACTTC. Translating it yields CSVDSGGSEQYF.

This clonotype was seen a few times. The chain employs TRBV12-3 or TRBV12-4 and TRBJ2-2; tentatively, D is TRBD1 or TRBD2 (5 bases each). The CDR3 has 14 residues. Between the trimmed V and J ends, which lost 8 bases and 7 bases, there was a span of 17 bases. The DNA of the CDR3 is TGTGCCAGCGGACGGGGCGAAGGGCACGGGGAGCTGTTTTTT. Translating it yields CASGRGEGHGELFF.

This clonotype occurred a few times. The chain joins TRBV21-1 to TRBJ2-1; the D call TRBD2 from the table was never checked on the DNA. TRBV21-1 is classified as a pseudogene. The CDR3 loop spans 16 amino acids. For the CDR3, the DNA is TGTGCCAGCAGCAAAAGGAGACTAGCGGGGTACAATGAGCAGTTCTTC. Its protein is CASSKRRLAGYNEQFF.

V usage is TRBV20-1 and J usage is TRBJ2-7; 7 bases match TRBD2. Germline CDR1 reads DFQATT; CDR2 reads SNEGSKA (reference sequence). Germline trimming cut 4 bases from V and 1 base from J; bases unmatched to any gene: 7. CDR3 length: 14 amino acids. CDR3 coding DNA: TGCAGTGCTATCTTACTAGCGACTTCCTACGAGCAGTACTTC. Encoded protein: CSAILLATSYEQYF.

This clonotype was seen repeatedly, ten times or more. The chain recombines TRBV12-3 or TRBV12-4 with TRBJ2-2; D unclear. This CDR3 comprises 15 residues. V was shortened by 7 bases and J by 4 bases, with 16 bases between the two germline ends. The CDR3 bases are TGTGCCAGCACTGAACAGCGTTCGAGCACCGGGGAGCTGTTTTTT. Translating it yields CASTEQRSSTGELFF.

V and J are TRBV10-3 and TRBJ2-2, with TRBD2 matching over 15 bases. In germline, CDR1 is ENHRY, CDR2 SYGVKD. Germline trimming cut 0 bases from V and 5 bases from J; bases unmatched to any gene: 4. This CDR3 has 18 amino acids. The CDR3: CAISESVGLAGGTGELFF. CDR3 DNA sequence: TGTGCCATCAGTGAGTCGGTGGGACTAGCGGGAGGAACCGGGGAGCTGTTTTTT.

The chain employs TRBV20-1 and TRBJ2-7, with TRBD1 identical over 12 bases. Germline values: CDR1 DFQATT, CDR2 SNEGSKA (reference sequence). The CDR3 has 15 residues. The trim removed 6 bases at V and 7 bases at J, leaving 13 bases unmatched. This chain's CDR3 is CSATNQGQGAKEQYF. As DNA, the CDR3 is TGCAGTGCCACAAACCAGGGACAGGGGGCGAAGGAGCAGTACTTC.

The chain combines TRBV30 with TRBJ1-5; TRBD1 aligns across 9 bases. CDR3 length equals 13 residues. J gave up 3 bases and V 5 bases, and 2 bases lay outside the gene matches. The germline gives CDR1 GTSNPN, CDR2 SVGIG (reference sequence). In DNA, the CDR3 is TGTGCCTGGGACAGGGGGTACAATCAGCCCCAGCATTTT. Its protein product is CAWDRGYNQPQHF.

The J gene is TRBJ2-7, the V gene TRBV2; D is uncertain. V shed 5 bases and J shed 0 bases, with 8 bases lying between them. The CDR3 consists of 13 residues. The V gene's germline CDR1 is SNHLY and CDR2 FYNNEI. The CDR3 is CASSFDISYEQYF. DNA of the CDR3: TGTGCCAGCAGTTTTGACATCTCCTACGAGCAGTACTTC. Drawing the rest from reference TRBV2 and TRBJ2-7, the complete variable domain is EPEVTQTPSHQVTQMGQEVILRCVPISNHLYFYWYRQILGQKVEFLVSFYNNEISEKSEIFDDQFSVERPDGSNFTLKIRSTKLEDSAMYFCASSFDISYEQYFGPGTRLTVT.

The J gene is TRBJ2-7, the V gene TRBV7-9; 9 positions match TRBD1. The CDR3 loop spans 14 amino acids. V shed 5 bases and J 2 bases; nucleotides not matched to a gene: 4. Per germline, CDR1 SEHNR and CDR2 FQNEAQ (reference sequence). The CDR3 bases are TGTGCCAGCAGCGGGGACAGGGAAGCCTACGAGCAGTACTTC. Protein product: CASSGDREAYEQYF.

This clonotype has more than one count but fewer than ten. V gene TRBV6-1 combines with J gene TRBJ2-4, with TRBD2 matching over 8 bases. This CDR3 is 14 amino acids long. V shed 5 bases, J shed 3 bases, and the junction held 3 bases outside the gene matches. Looked up from germline, CDR1 is MNHNS and CDR2 is SASEGT. The CDR3: CASSTGLDKNIQYF. In DNA form, the CDR3 reads TGTGCCAGCAGTACGGGACTAGACAAAAACATTCAGTACTTC.

V is TRBV4-2 and J is TRBJ1-1, with 9 bases lining up with TRBD1. Germline V CDR1 and CDR2: LGHNA, YNFKEQ. The CDR3 length is 15 residues. The trim removed 3 bases at V and 3 bases at J, leaving 5 bases unmatched. CDR3 sequence reads: CASSQEGQGDTEAFF. CDR3 nucleotides: TGTGCCAGCAGCCAGGAGGGACAGGGAGACACTGAAGCTTTCTTT.

The gene calls are TRBV6-1 and TRBJ2-7, with no clear D. Germline-derived CDR1 and CDR2 are MNHNS and SASEGT. The V gene lost 2 bases and the J gene lost 4 bases, with 9 bases spanning the gap. The CDR3 length is 13 residues. CDR3 sequence reads: CASSESHRYEQYF. CDR3 bases: TGTGCCAGCAGTGAATCTCATCGATACGAGCAGTACTTC.

This sequence joins TRBV12-3 or TRBV12-4 and TRBJ2-1, with D tentatively TRBD2 (5 bases). The CDR3 extends over 14 amino acids. Trimming pared 3 bases from V and 0 bases from J, leaving 6 bases between. CDR3 loop: CASSFSVSYNEQFF. The CDR3 DNA reads as TGTGCCAGCAGTTTTAGCGTCTCCTACAATGAGCAGTTCTTC.

This chain connects TRBV5-1 to TRBJ1-5; D not certain. V lost 2 bases to trimming and J lost 2 bases, with 8 bases between them. CDR1 is SGHRS and CDR2 is YFSETQ in the germline V gene. The CDR3 is 14 residues long. Here the CDR3 reads CASSFGIGNQPQHF. The CDR3 DNA is TGCGCCAGCAGCTTCGGGATCGGCAATCAGCCCCAGCATTTT.

The chain links TRBV30 to TRBJ2-7, with a tentative D call TRBD1 (5 bases). Trimming shortened V by 2 bases and J by 2 bases, and 13 bases separated the two germline ends. Germline V gene lookup returns CDR1 GTSNPN and CDR2 SVGIG (reference sequence). The CDR3 loop spans 14 amino acids. The CDR3 DNA sequence: TGTGCCTGGAGTTATCAAGGGGCTACCTACGAGCAGTACTTC. This sequence encodes CAWSYQGATYEQYF.